Described below is a single TCR beta chain sequence and its context. Its antigen has not been determined. No much larger clone is present one base from it, and per-base qualities are unavailable. The data originate from a study of blood T cell repertoires in COVID-19 (dated by TCRdb to 2020 to 2021). Context from the whole study: Samples covering the acute and convalescent phases of COVID-19 were provided by collaborators in the United States, Italy and Spain. The material from the prospective study consisted of cDNA or gDNA derived from T cells, B-cell-depleted T cells, or PBMCs. Deeply sampled blood TCRbeta repertoires from subjects exposed to, actively infected with, or recovered from COVID-19 were included in the dataset. The repertoires were released in a freely available public database meant as a resource for research on the immune response to SARS-CoV-2. The samples were drawn from the first 160 participants of the ongoing ImmuneRACE study and from roughly 1,300 subjects provided by 6 global collaborators. The sample metadata nearly always contained a de-identified subject ID, COVID-19 status, age in years and sex. HLA class I and class II types, where available, came from metadata supplied by the sample provider rather than from assay-based typing. Overall study results and their limits: Clinical and demographic metadata were provided uncurated, with the amount varying by source and participant.

In Seattle, one collaborating source enrolled patients while the infection was active and tracked those patients longitudinally over the course of disease. Each collaborating institution followed its own protocols to collect whole blood in K2EDTA tubes. For TCRbeta analysis, collaborators shipped samples in one of three forms: frozen whole blood, isolated PBMCs, or DNA extracted from either of those sample types. TCRbeta CDR3 regions were amplified from genomic DNA by means of the immunoSEQ Assay, a bias-controlled multiplex PCR. The authors' analysis ran thus. The number of nucleated cells in each sample was estimated from the amplification of reference gene primers within the assay. Sequence reads were collapsed and filtered to measure the absolute abundance of every unique TCRbeta CDR3 rearrangement. For each sample, productive Simpson clonality was calculated by taking the square root of Simpson's diversity index across productive rearrangements. TCRdb took over this immuneACCESS table, retaining in-frame rearrangements with V and J assigned. Such tables are incomplete; in checked studies, under half of the missing clones stem from an unresolved V gene, and the remainder is unexplained. V and J calls and clone size follow that table, whereas D and trimming were derived from the DNA. Recorded for this sample are around 160,000 clones; roughly 88% of them occurred a single time. The top ten clones comprise approximately 8% of the sample.

Specimen: peripheral blood. The source of this sequence is a woman aged 55-69 years with COVID-19, enrolled during active disease.

The DNA sequence follows: TGTGCCAGCAGCCTACTTAGCGGGGGGGCCGATGAGCAGTTCTTC. Its protein is CASSLLSGGADEQFF. The rearranged segments are TRBV6-5 and TRBJ2-1; TRBD2 lines up with 11 middle nucleotides. Here V drops 6 bases and J drops 8 bases, and the junction holds 9 bases not matched to any gene. From the cysteine through the phenylalanine, the CDR3 covers 15 amino acids. Only the CDR3 portion is preserved as DNA: 45 bases, with reading frame beginning at the first base. From a lookup of the germline V gene, CDR1 and CDR2 are MNHEY and SVGAGI.